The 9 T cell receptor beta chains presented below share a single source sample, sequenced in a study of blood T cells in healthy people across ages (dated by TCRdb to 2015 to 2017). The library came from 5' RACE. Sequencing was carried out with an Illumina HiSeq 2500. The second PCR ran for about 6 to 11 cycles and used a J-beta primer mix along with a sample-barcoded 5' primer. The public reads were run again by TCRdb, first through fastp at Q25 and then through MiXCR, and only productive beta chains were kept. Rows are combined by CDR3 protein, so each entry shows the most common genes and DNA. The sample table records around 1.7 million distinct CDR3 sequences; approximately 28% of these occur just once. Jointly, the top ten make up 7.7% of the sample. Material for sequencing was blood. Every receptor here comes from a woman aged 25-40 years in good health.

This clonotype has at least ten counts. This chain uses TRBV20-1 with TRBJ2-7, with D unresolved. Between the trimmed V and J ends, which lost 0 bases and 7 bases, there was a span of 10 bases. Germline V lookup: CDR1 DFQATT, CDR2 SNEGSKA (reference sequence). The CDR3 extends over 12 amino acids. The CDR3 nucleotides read TGCAGTGCTAGAGATATAGGTCTGGAGCAGTACTTC. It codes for CSARDIGLEQYF.

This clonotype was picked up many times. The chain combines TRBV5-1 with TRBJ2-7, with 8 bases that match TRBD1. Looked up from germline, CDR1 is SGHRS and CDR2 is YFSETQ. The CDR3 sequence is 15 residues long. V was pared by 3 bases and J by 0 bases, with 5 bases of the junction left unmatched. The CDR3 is CASSSGQGFSYEQYF. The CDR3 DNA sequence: TGCGCCAGCAGCTCCGGACAGGGATTCTCCTACGAGCAGTACTTC.

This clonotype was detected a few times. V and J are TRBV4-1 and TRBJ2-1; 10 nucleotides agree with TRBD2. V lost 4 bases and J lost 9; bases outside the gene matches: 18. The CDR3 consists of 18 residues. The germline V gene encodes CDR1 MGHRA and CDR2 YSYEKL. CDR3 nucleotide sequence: TGCGCCAGCAGCCCTTCCTTAATAGCGGGAGGTCAGGTGGGTGAGCAGTTCTTC. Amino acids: CASSPSLIAGGQVGEQFF.

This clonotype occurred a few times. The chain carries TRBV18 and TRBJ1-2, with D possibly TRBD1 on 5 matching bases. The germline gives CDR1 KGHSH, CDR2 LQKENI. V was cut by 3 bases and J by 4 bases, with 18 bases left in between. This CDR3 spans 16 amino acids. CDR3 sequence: CASSPLDTSLAYGYTF. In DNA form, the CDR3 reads TGTGCCAGCTCACCTTTGGACACATCCCTGGCCTATGGCTACACCTTC.

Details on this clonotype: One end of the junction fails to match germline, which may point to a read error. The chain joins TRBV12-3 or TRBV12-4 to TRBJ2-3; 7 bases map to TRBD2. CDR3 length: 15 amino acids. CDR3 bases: TGTGCCAGCACCGGTCTAGCGGAATCAACAGATACGCGGTATTTT. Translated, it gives CASTGLAESTDTRYF.

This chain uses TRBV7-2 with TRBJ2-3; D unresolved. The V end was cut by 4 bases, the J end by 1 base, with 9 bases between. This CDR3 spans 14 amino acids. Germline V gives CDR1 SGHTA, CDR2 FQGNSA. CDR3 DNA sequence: TGTGCCAGCAGCTCGGTAGGACGCACAGATACGCAGTATTTT. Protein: CASSSVGRTDTQYF.

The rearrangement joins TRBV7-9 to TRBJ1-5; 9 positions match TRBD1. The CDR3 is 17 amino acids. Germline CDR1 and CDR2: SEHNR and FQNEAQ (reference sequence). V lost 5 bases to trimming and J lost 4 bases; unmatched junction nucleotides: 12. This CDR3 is CASSAITGTGSNQPQHF. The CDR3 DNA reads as TGTGCCAGCAGCGCCATAACTGGGACAGGGAGTAATCAGCCCCAGCATTTT.

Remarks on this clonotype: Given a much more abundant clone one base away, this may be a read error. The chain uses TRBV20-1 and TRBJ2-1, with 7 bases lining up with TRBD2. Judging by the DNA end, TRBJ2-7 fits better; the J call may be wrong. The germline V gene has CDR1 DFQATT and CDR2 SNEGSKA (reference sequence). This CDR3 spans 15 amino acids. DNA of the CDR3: TGCAGTGCTAGAGCCCCGGGACTATCCTACAATGAGCAGTACTTC. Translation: CSARAPGLSYNEQYF.

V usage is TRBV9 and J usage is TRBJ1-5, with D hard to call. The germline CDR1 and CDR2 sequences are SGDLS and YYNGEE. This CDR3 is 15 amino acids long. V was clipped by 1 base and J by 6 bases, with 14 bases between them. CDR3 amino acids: CASSVRLQQGQPQHF. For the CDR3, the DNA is TGTGCCAGCAGCGTAAGGTTACAGCAAGGTCAGCCCCAGCATTTT. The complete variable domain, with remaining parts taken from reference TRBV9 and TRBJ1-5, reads DSGVTQTPKHLITATGQRVTLRCSPRSGDLSVYWYQQSLDQGLQFLIQYYNGEERAKGNILERFSAQQFPDLHSELNLSSLELGDSALYFCASSVRLQQGQPQHFGDGTRLSIL.